The 3 T cell receptor beta chains in this list originate from one sample, sequenced in a study of graft-versus-host responses after intestinal transplantation. Only in-frame clones appear in the TCRdb table, and some are missing; sequencing was by immunoSEQ multiplex PCR. Among about 120,000 clones listed, roughly 93% were seen once. These receptors have no known antigen. Material: unstimulated CD4+ T cells sorted from spleen or lymph node cells, obtained before intestinal transplant. These receptors came from a human donor who received an intestinal transplant.

The V gene is TRBV9, the J gene TRBJ2-1; 9 bases fit TRBD2. The CDR3 length is 16 residues. Germline CDR1 and CDR2: SGDLS and YYNGEE. V gave up 4 bases and J gave up 2 bases; unmatched junction bases: 7. In DNA, the CDR3 is TGTGCCAGCAGCTTTAGCGGGAGCTGGGCCTACAATGAGCAGTTCTTC. Translation gives CASSFSGSWAYNEQFF.

The rearrangement joins TRBV27 to TRBJ1-2, with D perhaps matching TRBD1 (5 bases). Germline-derived CDR1 and CDR2 are MNHEY and SMNVEV (reference sequence). The length of the CDR3 is 17 residues. Trimming pared 3 bases from V and 4 bases from J, leaving 21 bases between. CDR3 in amino acids: CASSFSRGGVFPYGYTF. CDR3 coding DNA: TGTGCCAGCAGTTTCTCTCGGGGCGGGGTATTCCCCTATGGCTACACCTTC.

The chain is built from TRBV7-3 and TRBJ2-3; TRBD2 is a possible D gene (5 bases). The CDR3 has 13 amino acids. Trimming shortened V by 5 bases and J by 13 bases, and 19 bases separated the two germline ends. CDR1 is SGHTA and CDR2 is FQGTGA in the germline V gene. CDR3 sequence reads: CASSGPGELVKYF. Here the CDR3 DNA reads TGTGCCAGCAGCGGCCCTGGGGAGCTCGTAAAGTATTTT.